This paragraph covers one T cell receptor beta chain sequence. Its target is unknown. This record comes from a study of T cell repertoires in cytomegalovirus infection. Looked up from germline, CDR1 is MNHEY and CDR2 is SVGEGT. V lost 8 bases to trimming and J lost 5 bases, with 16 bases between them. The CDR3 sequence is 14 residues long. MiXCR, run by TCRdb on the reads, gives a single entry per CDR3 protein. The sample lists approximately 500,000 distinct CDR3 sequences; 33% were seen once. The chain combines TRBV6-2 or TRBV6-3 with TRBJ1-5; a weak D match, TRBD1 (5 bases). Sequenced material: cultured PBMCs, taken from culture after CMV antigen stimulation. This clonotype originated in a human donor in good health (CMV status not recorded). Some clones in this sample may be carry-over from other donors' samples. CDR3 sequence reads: CASRSLLGHQPQHF. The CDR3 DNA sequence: TGTGCCAGCCGATCCCTGCTGGGACATCAGCCCCAGCATTTT.